This T cell receptor (beta chain) was recorded in a study of molecular identifiers for immune sequencing clone quantification. Background on the study: In replicates, RNA from about 20,000 or 100,000 naive CD8 cells was split five ways, four sequenced. General observations from the study: Naive cells had under 1% of molecules in clones above 20 RNA copies, effectors over 97%. Spiked Jurkat TCR RNA equivalent to one cell reportedly surfaced among about 1 million naive cells.

J lost 6 bases, V lost 5 bases, and 9 bases had no gene match. The CDR3 consists of 15 residues. TCRdb itself ran the PCR reads through MiXCR, one entry per CDR3 protein. The sample consists of some 320,000 distinct CDR3 sequences, around a fifth of them appearing once. There are many counts of this clonotype. Its antigen is undetermined. This receptor was identified in a human donor in good health. Some libraries in this study had Jurkat cell RNA spiked in. The sequencing input was naive CD8+ T cells from blood, with Jurkat cell RNA spiked in. Subset defined: FACS-sorted CD8+CD4-CCR7+CD45RA+ naive T cells. The gene calls are TRBV12-3 or TRBV12-4 and TRBJ1-4; 7 bases are shared with TRBD1. This CDR3 is CASSNPGQRYEKLFF. CDR3 bases: TGTGCCAGCAGTAATCCGGGACAGCGATATGAAAAACTGTTTTTT.